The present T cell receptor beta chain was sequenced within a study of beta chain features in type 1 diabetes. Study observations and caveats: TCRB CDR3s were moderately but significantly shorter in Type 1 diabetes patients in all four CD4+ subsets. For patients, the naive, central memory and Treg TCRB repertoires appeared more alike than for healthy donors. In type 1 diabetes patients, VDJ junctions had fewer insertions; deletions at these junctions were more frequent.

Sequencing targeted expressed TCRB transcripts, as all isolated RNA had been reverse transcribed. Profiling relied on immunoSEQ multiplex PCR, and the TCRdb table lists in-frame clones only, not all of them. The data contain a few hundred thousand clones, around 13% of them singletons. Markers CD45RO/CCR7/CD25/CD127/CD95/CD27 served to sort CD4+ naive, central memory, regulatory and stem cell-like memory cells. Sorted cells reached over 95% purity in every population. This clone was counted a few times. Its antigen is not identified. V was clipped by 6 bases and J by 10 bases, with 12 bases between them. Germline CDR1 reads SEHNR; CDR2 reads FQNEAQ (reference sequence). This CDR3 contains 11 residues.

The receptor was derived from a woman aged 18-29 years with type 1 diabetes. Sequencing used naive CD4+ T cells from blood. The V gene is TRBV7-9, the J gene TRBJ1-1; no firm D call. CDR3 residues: CASSFDAGAFF. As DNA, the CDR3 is TGTGCCAGCAGTTTTGACGCGGGAGCTTTCTTT.